This TCR beta chain originates from a study of HIV-infected patients and healthy controls. Reverse transcription used around 500 ng RNA and constant-region primers for alpha and beta. Alpha and beta chain libraries were made separately by chain-specific third strand synthesis with multiplexing indices. One primer pair amplified all rearrangements per chain; each cDNA got molecular barcodes. TCRdb ran MiXCR on the 5' RACE reads and lists one entry per CDR3 protein. The sample has some 9,000 distinct CDR3 sequences; approximately 8% are singletons. This clonotype was seen many times. The repertoire came from unfractionated whole blood and reflected all unsorted peripheral T cells. The receptor was derived from an adult with HIV infection. The donor label of this sample is uncertain. The sample in question was blood, obtained before antiretroviral therapy.

This CDR3 is CASSLAEGNTIYF. The CDR3, as DNA: TGTGCCAGCAGCTTAGCGGAGGGAAACACCATATATTTT. The gene calls are TRBV7-2 and TRBJ1-3; D is unclear. This CDR3 is 13 amino acids long. Germline CDR1 reads SGHTA; CDR2 reads FQGNSA. V lost 0 bases and J 4 bases, leaving 4 bases between the germline ends. Filled out from reference TRBV7-2 and TRBJ1-3, the complete variable domain reads GAGVSQSPSNKVTEKGKDVELRCDPISGHTALYWYRQSLGQGLEFLIYFQGNSAPDKSGLPSDRFSAERTGGSVSTLTIQRTQQEDSAVYLCASSLAEGNTIYFGEGSWLTVV.